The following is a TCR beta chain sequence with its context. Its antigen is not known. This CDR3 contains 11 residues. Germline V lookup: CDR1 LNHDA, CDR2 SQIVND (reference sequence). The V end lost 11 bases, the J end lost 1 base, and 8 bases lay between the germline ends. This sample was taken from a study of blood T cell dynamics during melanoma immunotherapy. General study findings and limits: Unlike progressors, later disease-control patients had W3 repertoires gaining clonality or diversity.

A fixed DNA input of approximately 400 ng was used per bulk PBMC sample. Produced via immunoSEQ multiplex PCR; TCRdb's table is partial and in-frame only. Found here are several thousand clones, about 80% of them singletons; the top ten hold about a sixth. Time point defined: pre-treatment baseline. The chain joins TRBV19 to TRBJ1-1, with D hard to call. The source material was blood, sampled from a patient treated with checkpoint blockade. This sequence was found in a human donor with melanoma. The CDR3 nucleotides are TGTGCCTCGATGGCGAACACTGAAGCTTTCTTT. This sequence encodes CASMANTEAFF. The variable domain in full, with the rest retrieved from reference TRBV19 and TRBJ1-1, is DGGITQSPKYLFRKEGQNVTLSCEQNLNHDAMYWYRQDPGQGLRLIYYSQIVNDFQKGDIAEGYSVSREKKESFPLTVTSAQKNPTAFYLCASMANTEAFFGQGTRLTVV.